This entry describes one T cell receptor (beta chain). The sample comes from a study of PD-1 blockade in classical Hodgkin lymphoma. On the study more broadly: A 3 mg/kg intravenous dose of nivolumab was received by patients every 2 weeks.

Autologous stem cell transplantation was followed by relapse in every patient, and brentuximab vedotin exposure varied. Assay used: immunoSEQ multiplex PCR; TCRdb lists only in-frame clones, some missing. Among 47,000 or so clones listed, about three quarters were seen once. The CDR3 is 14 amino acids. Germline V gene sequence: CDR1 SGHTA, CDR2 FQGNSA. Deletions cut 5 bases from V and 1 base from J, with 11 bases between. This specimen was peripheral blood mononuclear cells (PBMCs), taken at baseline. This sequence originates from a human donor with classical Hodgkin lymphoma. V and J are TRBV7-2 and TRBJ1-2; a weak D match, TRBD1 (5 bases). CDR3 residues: CASSPGILNYGYTF. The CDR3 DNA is TGTGCCAGCAGCCCAGGGATCCTTAACTATGGCTACACCTTC.